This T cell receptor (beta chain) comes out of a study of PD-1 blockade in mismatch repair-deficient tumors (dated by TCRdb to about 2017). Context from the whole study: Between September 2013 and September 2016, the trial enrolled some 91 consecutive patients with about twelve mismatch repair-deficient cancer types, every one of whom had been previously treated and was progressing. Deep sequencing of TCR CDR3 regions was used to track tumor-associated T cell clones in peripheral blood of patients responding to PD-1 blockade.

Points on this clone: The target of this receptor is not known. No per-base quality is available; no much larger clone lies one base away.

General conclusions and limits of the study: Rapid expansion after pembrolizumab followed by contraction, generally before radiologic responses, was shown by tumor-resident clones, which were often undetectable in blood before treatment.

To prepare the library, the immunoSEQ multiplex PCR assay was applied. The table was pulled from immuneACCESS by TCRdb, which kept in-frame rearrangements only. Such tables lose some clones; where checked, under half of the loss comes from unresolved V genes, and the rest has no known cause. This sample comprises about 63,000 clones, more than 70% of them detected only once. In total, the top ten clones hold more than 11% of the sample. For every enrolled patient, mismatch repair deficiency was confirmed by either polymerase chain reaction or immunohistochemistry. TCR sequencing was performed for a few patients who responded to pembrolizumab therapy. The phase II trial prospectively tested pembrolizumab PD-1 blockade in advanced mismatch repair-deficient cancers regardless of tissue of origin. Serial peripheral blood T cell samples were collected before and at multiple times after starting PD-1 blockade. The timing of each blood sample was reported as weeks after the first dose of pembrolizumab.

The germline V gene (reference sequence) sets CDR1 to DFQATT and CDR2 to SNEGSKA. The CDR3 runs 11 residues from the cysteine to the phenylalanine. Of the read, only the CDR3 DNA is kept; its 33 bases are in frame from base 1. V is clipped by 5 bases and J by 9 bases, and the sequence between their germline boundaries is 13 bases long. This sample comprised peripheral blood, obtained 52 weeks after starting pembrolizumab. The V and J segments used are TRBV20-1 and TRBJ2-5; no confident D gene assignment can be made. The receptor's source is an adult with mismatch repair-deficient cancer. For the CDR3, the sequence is CSAADQGPQYF. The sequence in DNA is TGCAGTGCTGCCGATCAAGGGCCCCAGTACTTC.